Below are 18 T cell receptor beta chains sequenced from a single sample in a study of T cell responses to AZD1222 COVID-19 vaccine. TCRdb's copy holds only in-frame clones and misses some; the assay was immunoSEQ multiplex PCR. The sample lists about 130,000 clones, 85% to 95% seen once, with roughly 9.1% in the top ten. Sequenced material: peripheral blood, taken on day 0 of AZD1222 vaccination. The receptors derive from an adult in good health.

Here the CDR3 reads CASSESNARTELFF. The CDR3 nucleotides read TGCGCCAGCAGTGAGTCGAACGCCCGAACGGAGCTGTTTTTT. V gene TRBV10-2 combines with J gene TRBJ2-2; D is unresolved. V was clipped by 0 bases and J by 10 bases, with 12 bases between them. CDR3 length: 14 amino acids. In germline, CDR1 is WSHSY, CDR2 SAAADI.

This chain joins TRBV3-1 (or the pseudogene TRBV3-2) and TRBJ2-5, with D tentatively TRBD2 (5 bases). The length of the CDR3 is 16 residues. Trimming took 6 bases from V and 5 from J, leaving 22 bases between them. The V gene's germline CDR1 is LGHDT and CDR2 YNNKEL (reference sequence). CDR3 in DNA: TGTGCCAGCAGTCCCTTTCCCGAGGGAATGGAGGAGACCCAGTACTTC. It is translated as CASSPFPEGMEETQYF.

The V gene is TRBV4-3, the J gene TRBJ1-6; no firm D call. The CDR3 sequence is 15 residues long. Trimming removed 7 bases at V and 3 bases at J, with 13 bases between. The V gene's germline CDR1 is LGHNA and CDR2 YSLEER. CDR3 sequence (DNA): TGCGCCAGCACAGAGGGAAACCTCTATAATTCACCCCTCCACTTT. It specifies CASTEGNLYNSPLHF.

The V gene is TRBV5-1, the J gene TRBJ1-2, with D unclear. This CDR3 has 14 amino acids. Germline V gene lookup returns CDR1 SGHRS and CDR2 YFSETQ. V was clipped by 4 bases and J by 9 bases, with 19 bases between them. CDR3 region: CASSQQPPTGSYTF. For the CDR3, the DNA is TGCGCCAGCAGCCAGCAGCCCCCGACTGGTAGCTACACCTTC.

A few counts support this clone. V usage is TRBV27 and J usage is TRBJ2-3, with D uncertain. Germline CDR1 is MNHEY and CDR2 is SMNVEV (reference sequence). The CDR3 sequence is 16 residues long. V shed 5 bases and J shed 0 bases, with 15 bases lying between them. The CDR3: CASSALKHLSTDTQYF. Here the CDR3 DNA reads TGTGCCAGCAGTGCTTTGAAACACCTTAGCACAGATACGCAGTATTTT.

The V call is TRBV18, the J call TRBJ1-1; no clear D. This CDR3 is 15 amino acids long. Per germline, CDR1 KGHSH and CDR2 LQKENI. V dropped 2 bases and J dropped 0 bases, with 10 bases sitting between them. DNA for the CDR3: TGTGCCAGCTCACCATTTAGTCCGCTGAACACTGAAGCTTTCTTT. Amino acid sequence: CASSPFSPLNTEAFF.

This rearrangement joins TRBV19 to TRBJ2-7; TRBD1 aligns across 11 bases. The germline V gene encodes CDR1 LNHDA and CDR2 SQIVND (reference sequence). V was pared by 3 bases and J by 0 bases, with 1 base of the junction left unmatched. This CDR3 region has 15 residues. The CDR3 sequence is CASSIGTGGSYEQYF. The DNA for the CDR3 is TGTGCCAGTAGTATCGGGACAGGGGGCTCCTACGAGCAGTACTTC.

The gene calls are TRBV6-5 and TRBJ2-2; D is unclear. Trimming left V 4 bases short and J 6 bases short, with 15 bases between. Germline lookup yields CDR1 MNHEY and CDR2 SVGAGI. This CDR3 contains 15 residues. CDR3: CASSSPVHRSGELFF. DNA of the CDR3: TGTGCCAGCAGTTCCCCAGTCCATAGGTCCGGGGAGCTGTTTTTT.

The V gene is TRBV27, the J gene TRBJ1-2; D unclear. This CDR3 spans 13 amino acids. V dropped 6 bases and J dropped 3 bases, with 11 bases sitting between them. Germline V gene lookup returns CDR1 MNHEY and CDR2 SMNVEV (reference sequence). CDR3 in DNA: TGTGCCAGCAGGGAAAGCCTCGACTATGGCTACACCTTC. Its protein is CASRESLDYGYTF.

The CDR3 loop is CATSRLSLGDRGFRYEQYF. The DNA of the CDR3 is TGTGCCACCAGCAGACTCTCTTTGGGGGACAGGGGGTTTCGTTACGAGCAGTACTTC. The chain combines TRBV15 with TRBJ2-7; TRBD1 aligns across 11 bases. The CDR3 has 19 amino acids. The J segment lost 4 bases and the V segment lost 2 bases, leaving 16 bases of the junction unmatched. Germline CDR1 is LNHNV and CDR2 is YYDKDF (reference sequence).

This chain joins TRBV7-9 and TRBJ2-3; D call uncertain. Trimming pared 5 bases from V and 2 bases from J, leaving 5 bases between. The CDR3 is 12 amino acids. Germline lookup yields CDR1 SEHNR and CDR2 FQNEAQ (reference sequence). Written as DNA, the CDR3 is TGTGCCAGCAGCACAGACACAGATACGCAGTATTTT. It codes for CASSTDTDTQYF.

This rearrangement joins TRBV28 to TRBJ1-5; D is ambiguous. Trimming stripped 9 bases from V and 5 bases from J, with 11 bases between. Germline assignment: CDR1 MDHEN and CDR2 SYDVKM. This CDR3 is 12 amino acids long. The CDR3 nucleotides read TGTGCCAGTAGGGAGGCCGATCAGCCCCAGCATTTT. As protein: CASREADQPQHF.

J is TRBJ1-1 and V is TRBV7-8; tentatively, D is TRBD1 (5 bases). Trimming took off 1 base at V and 11 bases at J, with 17 bases between the two ends. Germline CDR1 is SGHVS and CDR2 is FQNEAQ. The CDR3 length is 14 residues. CDR3 sequence reads: CASSLELAGFFAFF. The CDR3 nucleotides read TGTGCCAGCAGCTTAGAATTGGCAGGGTTCTTCGCTTTCTTT.

The chain combines TRBV4-1 with TRBJ2-7, with 9 nucleotides matching TRBD1. Germline CDR1 and CDR2: MGHRA and YSYEKL. The CDR3 consists of 14 residues. V lost 4 bases to trimming and J lost 3 bases; unmatched junction nucleotides: 4. Here the CDR3 reads CASSLDRGDYEQYF. DNA of the CDR3: TGCGCCAGCAGCCTTGACAGGGGGGACTACGAGCAGTACTTC.

The chain employs TRBV20-1 and TRBJ2-7; D call uncertain. Germline V gives CDR1 DFQATT, CDR2 SNEGSKA (reference sequence). This CDR3 is built from 14 residues. V lost 3 bases, J lost 0 bases, and 12 bases lay in between. The CDR3 sequence is CSASPSLSSYEQYF. CDR3 DNA: TGCAGTGCTAGTCCCTCCCTAAGCTCCTACGAGCAGTACTTC.

The V gene is TRBV25-1, the J gene TRBJ2-7; D perhaps matches TRBD2 (6 bases). Germline values: CDR1 MGHDK, CDR2 SYGVNS. Trimming removed 4 bases at V and 2 bases at J, with 9 bases between. The CDR3 contains 13 residues. In nucleotides, the CDR3 is TGTGCCAGCAGTGGACTAGGAACCTACGAGCAGTACTTC. Residues: CASSGLGTYEQYF.

J is TRBJ1-2 and V is TRBV6-5; the D gene is possibly TRBD1 (6 bases). The CDR3 runs 16 residues. The V end lost 2 bases, the J end lost 0 bases, and 13 bases lay between the germline ends. From germline, CDR1 is MNHEY and CDR2 SVGAGI. The CDR3 sequence: CASSYQWTAANYGYTF. The CDR3 bases are TGTGCCAGCAGTTACCAATGGACAGCTGCTAACTATGGCTACACCTTC.

The CDR3 DNA reads as TGTGCCAGCAGTGAAAACCTCCAGCAGCCCCAGCATTTT. It codes for CASSENLQQPQHF. This chain connects TRBV6-1 to TRBJ1-5; D gene uncertain. The germline CDR1 and CDR2 sequences are MNHNS and SASEGT. This CDR3 contains 13 residues. V lost 2 bases, J lost 7 bases, and 9 bases lay in between.